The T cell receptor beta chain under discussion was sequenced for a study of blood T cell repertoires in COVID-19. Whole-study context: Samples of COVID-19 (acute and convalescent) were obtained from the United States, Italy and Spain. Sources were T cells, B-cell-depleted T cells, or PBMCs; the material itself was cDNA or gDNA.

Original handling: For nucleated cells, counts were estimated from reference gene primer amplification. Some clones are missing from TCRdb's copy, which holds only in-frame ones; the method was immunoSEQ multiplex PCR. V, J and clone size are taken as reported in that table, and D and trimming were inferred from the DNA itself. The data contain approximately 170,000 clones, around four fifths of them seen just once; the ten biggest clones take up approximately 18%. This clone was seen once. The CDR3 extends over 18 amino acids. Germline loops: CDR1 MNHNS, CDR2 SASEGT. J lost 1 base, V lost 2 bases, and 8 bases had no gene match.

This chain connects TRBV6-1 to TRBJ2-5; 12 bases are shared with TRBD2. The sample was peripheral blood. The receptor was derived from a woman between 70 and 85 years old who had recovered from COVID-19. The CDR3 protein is CASSEWGPGLAGQETQYF. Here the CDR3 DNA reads TGTGCCAGCAGTGAATGGGGGCCGGGACTAGCGGGCCAAGAGACCCAGTACTTC.